The 17 T cell receptor beta chains below all came from one sample that was sequenced in a study of cytomegalovirus exposure and HLA in healthy donors. Primers included in the PCR were 60 Vbeta and 13 Jbeta primers. Here immunoSEQ multiplex PCR was the method, and the copy in TCRdb shows in-frame clones only, minus some. Of roughly 90,000 clones listed, around four fifths were seen once; the top ten hold around 3.7%. Specimen: PBMCs. These receptors were taken from a man between 25 and 39 years old in good health and CMV-seropositive.

The gene calls are TRBV7-6 and TRBJ2-1; no definite D call. The CDR3 contains 14 residues. Trimming took 2 bases from V and 1 from J, leaving 6 bases between them. CDR1 and CDR2 from the germline V gene are SGHVS and FNYEAQ. CDR3 loop: CASSLMRSYNEQFF. The CDR3 nucleotides read TGTGCCAGCAGCTTAATGCGGTCCTACAATGAGCAGTTCTTC.

The CDR3 region is CAVCCGDRGTDTQYF. The CDR3 region has the DNA TGTGCCGTCTGCTGCGGGGACAGGGGCACAGATACGCAGTATTTT. This rearrangement joins TRBV6-6 to TRBJ2-3; 9 bases map to TRBD1. V lost 11 bases to trimming and J lost 1 base; unmatched junction nucleotides: 10. Germline lookup yields CDR1 MNHNY and CDR2 SVGAGI (reference sequence). CDR3 length: 15 residues.

The CDR3 DNA follows: TGTGCCAGCAACTCCCGCCTGGCGGGAGGGCGGGACACCGGGGAGCTGTTTTTT. It specifies CASNSRLAGGRDTGELFF. The chain has TRBV2 and TRBJ2-2, with 9 positions matching TRBD2. The CDR3 is 18 residues long. The junction had 15 bases not matched to a gene; V was cut back by 7 bases and J by 3 bases. Per the germline V gene, CDR1 is SNHLY and CDR2 is FYNNEI.

This chain joins TRBV5-8 and TRBJ2-1; a weak D match, TRBD2 (6 bases). Germline loops: CDR1 SGHTS, CDR2 YDEGEE. The CDR3 has 16 amino acids. V was shortened by 4 bases and J by 0 bases, with 14 bases between the two germline ends. The CDR3 DNA reads as TGTGCCAGCAGCGTCGCGTTAGCGGTCTCCTACAATGAGCAGTTCTTC. This translates into CASSVALAVSYNEQFF. The full variable domain, in which reference TRBV5-8 and TRBJ2-1 provide the parts outside the CDR3, is EAGVTQSPTHLIKTRGQQATLRCSPISGHTSVYWYQQALGLGLQFLLWYDEGEERNRGNFPPRFSGRQFPNYSSELNVNALELEDSALYLCASSVALAVSYNEQFFGPGTRLTVL.

The rearrangement joins TRBV7-9 to TRBJ1-4, with D possibly being TRBD1 (5 bases). Trimming cost V 1 base and J 4 bases, with 10 bases left between them. Germline V gene sequence: CDR1 SEHNR, CDR2 FQNEAQ (reference sequence). The CDR3 runs 15 residues. The DNA for the CDR3 is TGTGCCAGCAGCTTAGGACAGCAAAATAATGAAAAACTGTTTTTT. Translation: CASSLGQQNNEKLFF.

V gene TRBV28 combines with J gene TRBJ1-2; possible D gene TRBD1, 5 bases. V lost 2 bases, J lost 8 bases, and 12 bases lay in between. The CDR3 sequence is 13 residues long. From germline, CDR1 is MDHEN and CDR2 SYDVKM. CDR3 in amino acids: CASSLGGVIGYTF. CDR3 in DNA: TGTGCCAGCAGTTTAGGAGGGGTGATCGGCTACACCTTC.

A few counts support this clone. The chain combines TRBV19 with TRBJ2-7; D may be TRBD1 (5 bases). The CDR3 contains 15 residues. Germline V lookup: CDR1 LNHDA, CDR2 SQIVND (reference sequence). V was trimmed by 3 bases and J by 6 bases, leaving 18 bases between them. CDR3 in amino acids: CASSMAVGVGSEQYF. For the CDR3, the DNA is TGTGCCAGTAGTATGGCCGTAGGGGTAGGTTCCGAGCAGTACTTC.

The chain links TRBV4-1 to TRBJ1-2, with 8 bases fitting TRBD1. Per germline, CDR1 MGHRA and CDR2 YSYEKL. The CDR3 loop spans 17 amino acids. With 3 bases clipped from V and 4 bases from J, the junction kept 13 bases outside the gene matches. The CDR3 DNA reads TGCGCCAGCAGCCATCCCCCCCAGGGGGCAGAGAGCTATGGCTACACCTTC. As protein: CASSHPPQGAESYGYTF.

The V gene is TRBV6-1, the J gene TRBJ2-7; 11 positions agree with TRBD2. The CDR3 consists of 17 residues. V shed 2 bases, J shed 4 bases, and the junction held 10 bases outside the gene matches. Germline assignment: CDR1 MNHNS and CDR2 SASEGT. CDR3 DNA sequence: TGTGCCAGCAGTGAACTCCTCCTGGGACTAGCGGTTTACGAGCAGTACTTC. Protein: CASSELLLGLAVYEQYF.

The CDR3 spells CASSLGTGNYEQYF. The CDR3 DNA reads as TGTGCCAGCAGCTTAGGGACAGGGAACTACGAGCAGTACTTC. J is TRBJ2-7 and V is TRBV7-9; 8 positions agree with TRBD1. Germline CDR1 and CDR2: SEHNR and FQNEAQ (reference sequence). The CDR3 has 14 amino acids. Trimming at V came to 1 base and at J to 3 bases, leaving 2 bases not matched to a gene.

V and J are TRBV19 and TRBJ2-2, with 7 positions matching TRBD1. This CDR3 spans 16 amino acids. Germline lookup yields CDR1 LNHDA and CDR2 SQIVND (reference sequence). V trimming: 6 bases; J trimming: 0 bases; junction bases outside the gene matches: 7. This CDR3 is CASSLQGQSNTGELFF. The CDR3 nucleotides are TGTGCCAGTAGCCTACAGGGACAGTCGAACACCGGGGAGCTGTTTTTT.

The chain recombines TRBV28 with TRBJ2-2; 10 bases are shared with TRBD2. CDR1 MDHEN and CDR2 SYDVKM come from the germline V gene. The CDR3 has 17 residues. Trimming took 6 bases from V and 0 from J; bases not matched to a gene: 7. This chain's CDR3 is CASRGNGLAANTGELFF. The CDR3 DNA is TGTGCCAGCAGGGGTAACGGACTAGCGGCGAACACCGGGGAGCTGTTTTTT.

V is TRBV6-6 and J is TRBJ2-2; perhaps TRBD1 as D (5 bases). CDR1 MNHNY and CDR2 SVGAGI come from the germline V gene (reference sequence). V gave up 2 bases and J gave up 4 bases, with 14 bases separating them. The CDR3 totals 16 residues. CDR3 in DNA: TGTGCCAGCAGTTACACGGCAGGGCGGACCACCGGGGAGCTGTTTTTT. The encoded protein is CASSYTAGRTTGELFF.

This sequence joins TRBV7-2 and TRBJ2-2; 7 positions match TRBD1. The CDR3 sequence is 16 residues long. The germline CDR1 and CDR2 sequences are SGHTA and FQGNSA. V lost 1 base and J lost 1; bases outside the gene matches: 3. The CDR3 reads CASSLDWDRNTGELFF. Here the CDR3 DNA reads TGTGCCAGCAGCTTAGATTGGGACAGGAACACCGGGGAGCTGTTTTTT.

This chain links TRBV19 with TRBJ2-5; 7 bases align to TRBD2. Germline V gene sequence: CDR1 LNHDA, CDR2 SQIVND (reference sequence). The CDR3 sequence is 12 residues long. The J segment lost 4 bases and the V segment lost 5 bases, leaving 1 base of the junction unmatched. DNA for the CDR3: TGTGCCAGTAGTCCGGGAGGAGAGACCCAGTACTTC. Translating gives CASSPGGETQYF.

This chain uses TRBV5-5 with TRBJ1-6; 8 bases agree with TRBD1. The length of the CDR3 is 14 residues. Germline V CDR1 and CDR2: SGHKS, YYEKEE (reference sequence). The V and J ends lost 3 bases and 8 bases, in that order; junction bases with no gene match: 4. The CDR3 protein is CASSSDRGDSPLHF. In DNA, the CDR3 is TGTGCCAGCAGCTCCGACAGGGGTGATTCACCCCTCCACTTT.

The CDR3 reads CASSPGGQGGNEQYF. CDR3 sequence (DNA): TGTGCCAGCAGCCCAGGAGGACAGGGAGGGAACGAGCAGTACTTC. The chain has TRBV7-2 and TRBJ2-5; tentatively, D is TRBD1 (8 bases). The tail of the sequence fits TRBJ2-7 better, so the J call may be wrong. Germline CDR1 is SGHTA and CDR2 is FQGNSA. CDR3 length: 15 residues.